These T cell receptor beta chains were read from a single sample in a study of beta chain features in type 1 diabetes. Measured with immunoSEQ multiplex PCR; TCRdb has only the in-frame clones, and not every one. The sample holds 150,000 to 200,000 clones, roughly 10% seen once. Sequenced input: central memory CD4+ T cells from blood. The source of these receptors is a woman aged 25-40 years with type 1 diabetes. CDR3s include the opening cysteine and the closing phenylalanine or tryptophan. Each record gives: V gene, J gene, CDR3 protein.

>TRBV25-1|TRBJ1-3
CAARTGPKRYF
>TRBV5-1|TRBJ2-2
CASGPGQANTGELFF
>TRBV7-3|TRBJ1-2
CASSPKAGNYGYTF
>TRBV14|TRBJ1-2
CASSPRQASSGSYGYTF
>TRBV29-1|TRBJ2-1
CSVDGDYSYNEQFF
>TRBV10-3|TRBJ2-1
CAIRGGLSYNEQFF
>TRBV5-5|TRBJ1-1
CASSLRQFGNTEAFF
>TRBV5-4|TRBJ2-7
CASSEMLAGVDEQYF
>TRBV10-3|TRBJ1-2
CAIRQGDYGYTF
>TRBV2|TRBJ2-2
CASSALAGGNTGELFF
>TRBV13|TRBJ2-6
CASSPRVQSGGANVLTF
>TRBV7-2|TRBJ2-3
CASRSGRGTSTDTQYF
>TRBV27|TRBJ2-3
CASSPIEADTQYF
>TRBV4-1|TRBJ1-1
CASSQETGRLGTEAFF
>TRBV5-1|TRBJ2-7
CASCLALAGDEQYF
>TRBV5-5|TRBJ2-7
CASSFTGGYGSYEQYF
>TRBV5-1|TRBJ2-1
CASSLGGQNEQFF
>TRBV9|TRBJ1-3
CASSPGLGQGIGNTIYF
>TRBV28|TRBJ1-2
CASSLWASGYTF
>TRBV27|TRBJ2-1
CASTPMGAGGPYEQFF
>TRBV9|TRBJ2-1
CASSVELAGYNEQFF
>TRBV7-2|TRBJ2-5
CASSSGGSLETQYF
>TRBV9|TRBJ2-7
CASSPQTGSIYEQYF
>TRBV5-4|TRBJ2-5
CASSLGTGGGETQYF
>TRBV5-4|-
CASSSTGSNEQYF
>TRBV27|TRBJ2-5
CASRDGLGVLAGAGAQETQYF
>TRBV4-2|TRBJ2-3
CASSQDAGAADTQYF
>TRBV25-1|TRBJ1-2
CASSGTGWNGYTF
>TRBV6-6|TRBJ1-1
CASSPGDTGSHAFF
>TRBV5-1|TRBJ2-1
CASSLYGSEEVEQFF
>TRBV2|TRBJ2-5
CASSEPGRALETQYF
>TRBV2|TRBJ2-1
CASNDRYNEQFF
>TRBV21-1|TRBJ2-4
CASSSVEAKNIQYF
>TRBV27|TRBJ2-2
CASSPYRDRGAGELFF
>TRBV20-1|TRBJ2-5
CSARLRETQYF
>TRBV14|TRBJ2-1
CASSQEDSRSYNEQFF
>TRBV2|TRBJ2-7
CASSENTFDEQYF
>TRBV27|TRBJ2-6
CASRPQGSSGANVLTF